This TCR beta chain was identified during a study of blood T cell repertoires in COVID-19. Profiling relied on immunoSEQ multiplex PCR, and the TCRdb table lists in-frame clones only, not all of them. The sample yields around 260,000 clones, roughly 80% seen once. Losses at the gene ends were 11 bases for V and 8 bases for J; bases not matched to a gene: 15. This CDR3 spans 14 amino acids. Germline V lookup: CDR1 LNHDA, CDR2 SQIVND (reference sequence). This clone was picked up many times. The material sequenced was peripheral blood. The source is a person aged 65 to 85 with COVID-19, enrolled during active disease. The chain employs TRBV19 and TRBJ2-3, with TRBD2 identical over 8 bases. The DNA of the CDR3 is TGTGCCTCCTCCCCTAGCGGGCCGCCGCTTACGCAGTATTTT. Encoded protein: CASSPSGPPLTQYF.